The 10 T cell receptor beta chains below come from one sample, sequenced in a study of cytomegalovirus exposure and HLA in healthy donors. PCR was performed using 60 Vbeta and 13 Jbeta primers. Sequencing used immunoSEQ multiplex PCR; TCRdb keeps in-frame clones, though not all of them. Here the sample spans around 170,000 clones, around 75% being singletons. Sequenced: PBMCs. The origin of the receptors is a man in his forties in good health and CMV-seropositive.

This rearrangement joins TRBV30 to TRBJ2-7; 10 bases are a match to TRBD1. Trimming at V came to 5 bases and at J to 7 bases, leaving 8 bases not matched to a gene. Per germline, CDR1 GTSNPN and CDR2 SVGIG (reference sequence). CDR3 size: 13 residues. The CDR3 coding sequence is TGTGCCTGGGCCGGGACAGGGGTCTGGGAGCAGTACTTC. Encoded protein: CAWAGTGVWEQYF.

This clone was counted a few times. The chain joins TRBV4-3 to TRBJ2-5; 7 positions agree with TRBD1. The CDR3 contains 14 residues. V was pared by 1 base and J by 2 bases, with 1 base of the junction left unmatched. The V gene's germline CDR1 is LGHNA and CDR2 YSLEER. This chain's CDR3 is CASSQAGGQETQYF. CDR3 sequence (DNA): TGCGCCAGCAGCCAAGCAGGGGGTCAAGAGACCCAGTACTTC.

CDR3 region: CASSGLAAGGAQYF. Written as DNA, the CDR3 is TGTGCCAGCAGCGGACTAGCGGCGGGGGGGGCCCAGTACTTC. This chain links TRBV6-5 with TRBJ2-5, with TRBD2 matching over 10 bases. Germline CDR1 is MNHEY and CDR2 is SVGAGI. CDR3 length equals 14 residues. J was trimmed by 9 bases and V by 6 bases; bases with no gene match: 10.

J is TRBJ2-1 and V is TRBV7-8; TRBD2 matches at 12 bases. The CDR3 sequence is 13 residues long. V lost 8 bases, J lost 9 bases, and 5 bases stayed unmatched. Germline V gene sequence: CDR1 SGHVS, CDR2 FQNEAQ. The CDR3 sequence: CASYLAGGLEQFF. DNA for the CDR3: TGTGCCAGCTATCTAGCGGGGGGGCTTGAGCAGTTCTTC.

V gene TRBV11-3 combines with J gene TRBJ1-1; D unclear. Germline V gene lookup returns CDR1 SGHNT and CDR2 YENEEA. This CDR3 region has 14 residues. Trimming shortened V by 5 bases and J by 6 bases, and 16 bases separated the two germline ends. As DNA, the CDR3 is TGTGCCAGCAGCCAATTCGCGGGAGGCTCTGAAGCTTTCTTT. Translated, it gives CASSQFAGGSEAFF.

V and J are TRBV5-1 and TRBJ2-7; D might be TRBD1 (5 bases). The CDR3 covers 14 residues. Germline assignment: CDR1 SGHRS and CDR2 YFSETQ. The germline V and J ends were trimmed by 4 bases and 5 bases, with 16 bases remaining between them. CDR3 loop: CASSPSTAPDEQYF. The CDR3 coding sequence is TGCGCCAGCAGCCCCTCGACAGCCCCAGACGAGCAGTACTTC.

CDR3 amino acids: CASSLAKGAEDGYTF. CDR3 in DNA: TGTGCCAGCAGCTTAGCGAAGGGGGCAGAAGATGGCTACACCTTC. This chain links TRBV7-9 with TRBJ1-2; TRBD1 matches at 7 bases. From germline, CDR1 is SEHNR and CDR2 FQNEAQ (reference sequence). CDR3 length: 15 residues. After removal of 0 bases from V and 6 bases from J, the junction contained 7 bases not matched to a gene. The full variable domain, completed using reference TRBV7-9 and TRBJ1-2, is DTGVSQNPRHKITKRGQNVTFRCDPISEHNRLYWYRQTLGQGPEFLTYFQNEAQLEKSRLLSDRFSAERPKGSFSTLEIQRTEQGDSAMYLCASSLAKGAEDGYTFGSGTRLTVV.

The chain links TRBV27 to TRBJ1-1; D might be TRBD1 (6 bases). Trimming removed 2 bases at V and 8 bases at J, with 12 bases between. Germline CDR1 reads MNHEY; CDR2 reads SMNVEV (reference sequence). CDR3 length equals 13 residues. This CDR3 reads CASSLGNRDEAFF. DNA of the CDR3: TGTGCCAGCAGTTTAGGCAACAGGGACGAAGCTTTCTTT.

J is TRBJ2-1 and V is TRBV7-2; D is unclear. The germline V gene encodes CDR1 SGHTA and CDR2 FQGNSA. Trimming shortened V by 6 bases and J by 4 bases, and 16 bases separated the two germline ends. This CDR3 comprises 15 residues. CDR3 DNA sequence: TGTGCCAGCAGACCAAGAGCTGACTGGTACAATGAGCAGTTCTTC. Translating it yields CASRPRADWYNEQFF.

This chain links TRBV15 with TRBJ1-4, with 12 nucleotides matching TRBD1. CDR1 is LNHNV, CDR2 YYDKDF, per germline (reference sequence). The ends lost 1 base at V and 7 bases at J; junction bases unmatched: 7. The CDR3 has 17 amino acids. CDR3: CATSRGDRGPRGEKLFF. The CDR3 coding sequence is TGTGCCACCAGCAGAGGGGACAGGGGGCCACGGGGTGAAAAACTGTTTTTT. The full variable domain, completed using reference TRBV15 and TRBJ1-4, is DAMVIQNPRYQVTQFGKPVTLSCSQTLNHNVMYWYQQKSSQAPKLLFHYYDKDFNNEADTPDNFQSRRPNTSFCFLDIRSPGLGDTAMYLCATSRGDRGPRGEKLFFGSGTQLSVL.